One and the same sample provided the 7 T cell receptor beta chains below, sequenced in a study of T cells in Graves' hyperthyroidism and ophthalmopathy. RNA transcripts gave rise to amplified TCR beta CDR3 regions. TCR CDR3 regions were first amplified by RT-PCR with HTBI primers. TCRdb ran MiXCR on the multiplex PCR reads and lists one entry per CDR3 protein. The top ten hold approximately 5.3% of the sample, which has a few hundred thousand distinct CDR3 sequences, approximately 15% seen once. The sequenced sample was blood. These receptors all stem from a woman aged 18-29 years with Graves' hyperthyroidism.

Many counts were recorded for this clonotype. At one of its ends the junction is not consistent with the germline gene, which may arise from a read error. This rearrangement joins TRBV2 to TRBJ1-2, with unresolved D. The CDR3 has 11 amino acids. From germline, CDR1 is SNHLY and CDR2 FYNNEI. CDR3 nucleotides: TGTGCCAGCAGTGAATTGGCCGGTTACTCCTTC. It encodes CASSELAGYSF.

In this sample, this clonotype turned up many times. The rearrangement links TRBV3-1 to TRBJ2-7; 10 positions match TRBD2. V lost 4 bases to trimming and J lost 2 bases; unmatched junction nucleotides: 8. This CDR3 is built from 16 residues. The germline gives CDR1 LGHDT, CDR2 YNNKEL (reference sequence). The CDR3 loop reads CASSLLRTSGPYEQYF. In nucleotides, the CDR3 is TGTGCCAGCAGCCTGTTGAGGACTAGCGGACCCTACGAGCAGTACTTC.

This clonotype was seen only a few times. The junction does not match germline at one end; this may be a read error. The chain is built from TRBV4-3 and TRBJ1-1; D is undetermined. Germline-derived CDR1 and CDR2 are LGHNA and YSLEER. CDR3 length: 16 amino acids. The CDR3 nucleotides are TGCGCCAGCAGCGAAGAGTTTGCGGACCCGAACACTGAAGCTTTCTTT. Translation: CASSEEFADPNTEAFF.

This clonotype appeared many times. This chain links TRBV2 with TRBJ2-1, with 10 bases identical to TRBD2. The CDR3 is 15 amino acids. Germline V CDR1 and CDR2: SNHLY, FYNNEI. V was pared by 6 bases and J by 6 bases, with 8 bases of the junction left unmatched. The CDR3 sequence is CASRGAGGRFNEQFF. As DNA, the CDR3 is TGTGCCAGCAGGGGAGCGGGAGGGCGCTTCAATGAGCAGTTCTTC.

The rearrangement links TRBV7-9 to TRBJ2-7, with 9 bases aligning to TRBD1. CDR1 is SEHNR and CDR2 is FQNEAQ in the germline V gene (reference sequence). The V and J ends lost 1 base and 2 bases, in that order; junction bases with no gene match: 15. The CDR3 runs 19 residues. The CDR3, as DNA: TGTGCCAGCAGCTTAGTGGGACAGGGTAGTTTTGAGACTACCTACGAGCAGTACTTC. This translates into CASSLVGQGSFETTYEQYF. Combining the CDR3 with reference TRBV7-9 and TRBJ2-7 gives the whole variable domain DTGVSQNPRHKITKRGQNVTFRCDPISEHNRLYWYRQTLGQGPEFLTYFQNEAQLEKSRLLSDRFSAERPKGSFSTLEIQRTEQGDSAMYLCASSLVGQGSFETTYEQYFGPGTRLTVT.

As for this clonotype: This may stem from a read error, because a much larger clone lies one nucleotide away. The CDR3 is CASSLAPSGSPYEQYF. In DNA, the CDR3 is TGTGCCAGCAGCTTAGCGCCTAGCGGGAGCCCATACGAGCAGTACTTC. The chain combines TRBV11-2 with TRBJ2-7; TRBD2 matches 10 bases. V lost 1 base and J lost 4; bases outside the gene matches: 7. Germline V gene sequence: CDR1 SGHAT, CDR2 FQNNGV. This CDR3 has 16 residues.

The chain has TRBV20-1 and TRBJ2-2; 9 nucleotides line up with TRBD2. The ends lost 6 bases at V and 5 bases at J; junction bases unmatched: 10. There are 15 residues in the CDR3. CDR1 and CDR2 from the germline V gene are DFQATT and SNEGSKA (reference sequence). The DNA for the CDR3 is TGCAGTGCCTCAGATAGCGGGAGAGATACCGGGGAGCTGTTTTTT. Protein product: CSASDSGRDTGELFF.